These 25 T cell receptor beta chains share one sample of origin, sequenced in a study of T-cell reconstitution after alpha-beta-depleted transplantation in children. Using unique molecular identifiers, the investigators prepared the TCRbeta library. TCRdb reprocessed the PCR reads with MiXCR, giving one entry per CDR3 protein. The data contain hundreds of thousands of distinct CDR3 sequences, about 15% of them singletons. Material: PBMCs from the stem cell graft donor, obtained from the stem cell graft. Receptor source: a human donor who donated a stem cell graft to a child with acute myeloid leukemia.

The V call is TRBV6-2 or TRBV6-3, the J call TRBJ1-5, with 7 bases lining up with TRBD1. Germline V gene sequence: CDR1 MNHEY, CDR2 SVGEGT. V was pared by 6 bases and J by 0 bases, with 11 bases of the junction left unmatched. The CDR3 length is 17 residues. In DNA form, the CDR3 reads TGTGCCAGCAGCGCGCCGACAGGGTACTATAGCAATCAGCCCCAGCATTTT. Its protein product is CASSAPTGYYSNQPQHF.

Written as DNA, the CDR3 is TGTGCCACCAGTGATCCGGAACAGGGATTCTATGGCTACACCTTC. Its protein is CATSDPEQGFYGYTF. The V and J genes are TRBV24-1 and TRBJ1-2, with D possibly being TRBD1 (6 bases). CDR3 size: 15 residues. Germline V lookup: CDR1 KGHDR, CDR2 SFDVKD. Trimming took off 3 bases at V and 4 bases at J, with 14 bases between the two ends.

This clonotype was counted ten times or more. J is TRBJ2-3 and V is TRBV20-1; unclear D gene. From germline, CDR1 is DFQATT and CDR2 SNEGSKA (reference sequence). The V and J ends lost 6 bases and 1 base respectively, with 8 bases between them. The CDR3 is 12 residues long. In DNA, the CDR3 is TGCAGTGCCAAGGACGGCACAGATACGCAGTATTTT. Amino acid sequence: CSAKDGTDTQYF.

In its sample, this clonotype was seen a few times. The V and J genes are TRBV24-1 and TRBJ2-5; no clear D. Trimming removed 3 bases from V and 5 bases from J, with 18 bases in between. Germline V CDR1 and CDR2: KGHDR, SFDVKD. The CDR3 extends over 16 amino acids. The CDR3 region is CATSDGMSLVGETQYF. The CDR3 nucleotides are TGTGCCACCAGTGATGGAATGTCTCTGGTCGGGGAGACCCAGTACTTC.

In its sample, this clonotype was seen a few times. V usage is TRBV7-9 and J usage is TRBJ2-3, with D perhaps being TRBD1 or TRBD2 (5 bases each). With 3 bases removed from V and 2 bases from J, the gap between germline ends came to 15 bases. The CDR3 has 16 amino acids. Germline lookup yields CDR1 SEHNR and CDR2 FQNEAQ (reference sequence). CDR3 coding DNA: TGTGCCAGCAGCTTTCCAGGGCTAGCTACCACAGATACGCAGTATTTT. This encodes CASSFPGLATTDTQYF.

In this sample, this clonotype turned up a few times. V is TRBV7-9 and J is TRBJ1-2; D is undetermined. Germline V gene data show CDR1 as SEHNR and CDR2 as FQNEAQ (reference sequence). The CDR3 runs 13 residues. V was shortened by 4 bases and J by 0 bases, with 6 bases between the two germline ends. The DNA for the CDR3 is TGTGCCAGCAGCTCTAATTCTAACTATGGCTACACCTTC. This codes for CASSSNSNYGYTF.

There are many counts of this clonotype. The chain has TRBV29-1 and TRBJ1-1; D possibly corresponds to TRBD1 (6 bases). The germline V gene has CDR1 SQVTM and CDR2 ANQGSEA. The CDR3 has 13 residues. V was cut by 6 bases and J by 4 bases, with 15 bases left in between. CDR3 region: CSVATGTGTEAFF. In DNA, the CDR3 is TGCAGCGTCGCAACAGGGACCGGCACTGAAGCTTTCTTT.

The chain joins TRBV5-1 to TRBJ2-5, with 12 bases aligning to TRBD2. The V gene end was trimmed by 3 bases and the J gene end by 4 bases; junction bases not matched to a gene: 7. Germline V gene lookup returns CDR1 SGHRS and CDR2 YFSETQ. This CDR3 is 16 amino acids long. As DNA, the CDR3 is TGCGCCAGCAGCTCACAAACTAGCGGGGGGAGAGAGACCCAGTACTTC. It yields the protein CASSSQTSGGRETQYF.

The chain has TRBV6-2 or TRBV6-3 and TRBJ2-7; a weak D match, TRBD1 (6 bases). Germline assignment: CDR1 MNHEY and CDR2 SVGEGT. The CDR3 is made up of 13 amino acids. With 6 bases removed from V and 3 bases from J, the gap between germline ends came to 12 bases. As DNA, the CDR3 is TGTGCCAGCAGGCCAGGGGTCCTCTACGAGCAGTACTTC. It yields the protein CASRPGVLYEQYF.

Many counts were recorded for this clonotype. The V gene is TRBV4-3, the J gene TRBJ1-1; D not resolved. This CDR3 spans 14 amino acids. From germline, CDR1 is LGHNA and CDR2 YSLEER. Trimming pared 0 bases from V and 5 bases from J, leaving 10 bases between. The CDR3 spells CASSQDVAATEAFF. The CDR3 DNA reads TGCGCCAGCAGCCAAGATGTGGCGGCGACTGAAGCTTTCTTT.

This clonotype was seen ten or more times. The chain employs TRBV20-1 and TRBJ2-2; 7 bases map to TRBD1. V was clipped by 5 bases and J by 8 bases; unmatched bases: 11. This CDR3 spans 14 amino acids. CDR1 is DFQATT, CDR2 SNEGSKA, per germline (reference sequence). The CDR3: CSAPRAGTEGELFF. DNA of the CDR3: TGCAGTGCTCCCCGTGCCGGGACAGAGGGGGAGCTGTTTTTT.

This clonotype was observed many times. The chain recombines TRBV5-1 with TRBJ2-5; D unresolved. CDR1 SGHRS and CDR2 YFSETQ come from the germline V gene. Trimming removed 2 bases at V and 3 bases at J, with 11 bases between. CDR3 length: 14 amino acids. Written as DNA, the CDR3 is TGCGCCAGCAGCTTAAACTTGGGGAAAGAGACCCAGTACTTC. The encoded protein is CASSLNLGKETQYF.

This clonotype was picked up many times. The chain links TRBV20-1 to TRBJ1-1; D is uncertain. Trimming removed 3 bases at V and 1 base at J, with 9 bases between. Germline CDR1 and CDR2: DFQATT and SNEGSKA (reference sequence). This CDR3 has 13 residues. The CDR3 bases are TGCAGTGCTAGGGACCTTAGGAACACTGAAGCTTTCTTT. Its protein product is CSARDLRNTEAFF.

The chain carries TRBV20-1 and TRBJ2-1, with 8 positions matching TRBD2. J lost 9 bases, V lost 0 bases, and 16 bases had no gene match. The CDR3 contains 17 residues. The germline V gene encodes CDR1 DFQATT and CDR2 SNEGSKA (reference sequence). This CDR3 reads CSARDLSGGPLDFEQFF. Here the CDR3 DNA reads TGCAGTGCTAGAGATCTGTCGGGGGGGCCACTCGATTTTGAGCAGTTCTTC.

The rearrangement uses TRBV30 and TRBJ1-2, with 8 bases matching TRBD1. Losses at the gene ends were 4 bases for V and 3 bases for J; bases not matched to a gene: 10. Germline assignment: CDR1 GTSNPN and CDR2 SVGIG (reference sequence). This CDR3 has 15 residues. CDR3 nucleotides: TGTGCCTGGAATGGCCAGGGGGCGCGCGACTATGGCTACACCTTC. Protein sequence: CAWNGQGARDYGYTF.

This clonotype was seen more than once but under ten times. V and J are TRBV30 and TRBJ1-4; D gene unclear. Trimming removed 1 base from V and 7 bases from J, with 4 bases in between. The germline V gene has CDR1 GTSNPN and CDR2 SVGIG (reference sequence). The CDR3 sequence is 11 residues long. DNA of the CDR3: TGTGCCTGGAGTGAGGGTGAAAAACTGTTTTTT. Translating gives CAWSEGEKLFF.

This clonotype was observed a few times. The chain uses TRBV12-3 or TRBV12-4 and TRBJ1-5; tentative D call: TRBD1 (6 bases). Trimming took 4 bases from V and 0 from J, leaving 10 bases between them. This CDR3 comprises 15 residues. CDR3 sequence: CASSSGHYSNQPQHF. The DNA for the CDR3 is TGTGCCAGCAGTTCGGGACATTATAGCAATCAGCCCCAGCATTTT.

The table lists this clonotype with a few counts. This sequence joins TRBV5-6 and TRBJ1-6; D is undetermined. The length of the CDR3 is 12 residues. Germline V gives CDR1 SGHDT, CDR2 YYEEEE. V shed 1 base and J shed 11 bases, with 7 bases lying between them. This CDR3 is CASSLRFAPLHF. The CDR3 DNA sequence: TGTGCCAGCAGCTTGAGGTTCGCACCCCTCCACTTT.

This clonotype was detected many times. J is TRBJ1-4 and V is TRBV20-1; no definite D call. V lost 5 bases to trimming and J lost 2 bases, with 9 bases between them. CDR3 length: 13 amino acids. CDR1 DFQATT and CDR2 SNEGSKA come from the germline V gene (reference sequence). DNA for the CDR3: TGCAGTGCTCGAACGGACACTAATGAAAAACTGTTTTTT. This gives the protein CSARTDTNEKLFF.

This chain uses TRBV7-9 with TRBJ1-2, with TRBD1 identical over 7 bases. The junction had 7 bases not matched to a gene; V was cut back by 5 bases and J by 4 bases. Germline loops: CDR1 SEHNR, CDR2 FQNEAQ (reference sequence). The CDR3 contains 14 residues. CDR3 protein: CASSEYPGGYGYTF. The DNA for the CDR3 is TGTGCCAGCAGCGAGTACCCAGGGGGCTATGGCTACACCTTC.

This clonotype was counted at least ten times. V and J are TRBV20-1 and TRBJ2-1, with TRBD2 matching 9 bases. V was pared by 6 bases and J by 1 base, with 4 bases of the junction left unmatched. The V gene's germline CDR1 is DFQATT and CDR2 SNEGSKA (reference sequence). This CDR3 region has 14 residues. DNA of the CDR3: TGCAGTGCCCTTAGCGGGGGTTCCTACAATGAGCAGTTCTTC. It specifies CSALSGGSYNEQFF.

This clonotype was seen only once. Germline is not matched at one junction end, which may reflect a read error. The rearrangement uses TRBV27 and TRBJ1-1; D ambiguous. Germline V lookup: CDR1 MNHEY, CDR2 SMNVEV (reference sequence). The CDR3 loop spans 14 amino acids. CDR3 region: CASNLLAGDTDAFF. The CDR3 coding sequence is TGTGCCAGCAACCTACTAGCGGGTGACACTGACGCTTTCTTT.

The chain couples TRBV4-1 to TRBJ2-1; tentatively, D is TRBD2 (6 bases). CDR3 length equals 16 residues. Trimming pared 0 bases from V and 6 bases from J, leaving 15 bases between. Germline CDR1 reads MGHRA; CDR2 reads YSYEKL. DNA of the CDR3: TGCGCCAGCAGCCAAGAGGGAGTCCGGGGAGGCAATGAGCAGTTCTTC. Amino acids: CASSQEGVRGGNEQFF.

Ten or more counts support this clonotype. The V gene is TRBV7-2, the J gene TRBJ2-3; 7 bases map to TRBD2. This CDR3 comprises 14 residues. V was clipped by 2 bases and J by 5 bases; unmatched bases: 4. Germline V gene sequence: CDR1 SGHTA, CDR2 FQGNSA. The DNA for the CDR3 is TGTGCCAGCAGCTTAAGAAGCGGGGAAGATACGCAGTATTTT. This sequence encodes CASSLRSGEDTQYF.

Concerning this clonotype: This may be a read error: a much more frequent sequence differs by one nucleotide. The CDR3 bases are TGTGCCAGCAGTCCACACCTGAACACTGAAGCTTTCTTT. Protein sequence: CASSPHLNTEAFF. The chain employs TRBV12-3 or TRBV12-4 and TRBJ1-1, with D unclear. The V and J ends lost 5 bases and 0 bases respectively, with 7 bases between them. The CDR3 consists of 13 residues.